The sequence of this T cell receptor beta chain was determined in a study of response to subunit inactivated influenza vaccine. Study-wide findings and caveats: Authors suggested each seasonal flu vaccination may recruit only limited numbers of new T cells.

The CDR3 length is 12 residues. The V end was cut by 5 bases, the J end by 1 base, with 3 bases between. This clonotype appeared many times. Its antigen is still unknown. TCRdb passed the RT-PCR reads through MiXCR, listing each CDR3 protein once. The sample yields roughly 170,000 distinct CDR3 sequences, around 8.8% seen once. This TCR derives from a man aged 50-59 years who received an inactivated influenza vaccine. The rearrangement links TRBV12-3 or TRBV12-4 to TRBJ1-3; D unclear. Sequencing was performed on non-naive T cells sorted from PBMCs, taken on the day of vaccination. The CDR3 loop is CASSTSGNTIYF. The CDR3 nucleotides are TGTGCCAGCAGTACATCTGGAAACACCATATATTTT.